By its share, the clone carrying this T cell receptor (beta chain) is medium-sized (0.01 to 0.1%). This sample was taken from a study of cytomegalovirus exposure and HLA in healthy donors. The wider study: In a later analysis, the 120 or so validation repertoires were reported to have used the same platform as the 600 to 800 first-cohort repertoires.

Some clones are missing from TCRdb's copy, which holds only in-frame ones; the method was immunoSEQ multiplex PCR. The repertoire holds around 180,000 clones, roughly 82% seen once, with roughly 7.5% in the top ten. Germline V lookup: CDR1 KGHSH, CDR2 LQKENI. CDR3 length: 15 residues. The J segment lost 1 base and the V segment lost 5 bases, leaving 6 bases of the junction unmatched. V usage is TRBV18 and J usage is TRBJ2-7; the match to TRBD1 covers 9 bases. Specimen: PBMCs. The receptor was derived from a man between 18 and 29 years old in good health and CMV-seropositive. The CDR3 DNA reads TGTGCCAGCTCATCGGAAGGGACAGGGTCCTACGAGCAGTACTTC. Its protein is CASSSEGTGSYEQYF.